The 27 T cell receptor beta chains below all came from one sample that was sequenced in a study of T-cell memory formation after mild COVID-19. TCRdb re-analysed the 5' RACE reads in MiXCR, keeping a single row per CDR3 protein. Among about 240,000 distinct CDR3 sequences listed, approximately 9% were seen once. Sequences were obtained from PBMCs or a T cell subset sorted from them (not recorded which). The receptors were sampled from a man between 18 and 35 years old who had mild COVID-19 (a few samples of this study predate the infection). Cell type and time point are not known.

The rearrangement links TRBV12-3 or TRBV12-4 to TRBJ1-1; D gene ambiguous. Trimming removed 2 bases from V and 8 bases from J, with 15 bases in between. The CDR3 covers 14 residues. The CDR3 protein is CASSLSLRFLEAFF. Written as DNA, the CDR3 is TGTGCCAGCAGTTTAAGTTTGAGGTTCCTCGAAGCTTTCTTT.

This clonotype was seen only a few times. The chain combines TRBV9 with TRBJ2-3; D is undetermined. Per germline, CDR1 SGDLS and CDR2 YYNGEE. V was cut by 0 bases and J by 1 base, with 6 bases left in between. The CDR3 has 14 amino acids. The CDR3 DNA reads TGTGCCAGCAGCGTAGAGGACGGCACAGATACGCAGTATTTT. Residues: CASSVEDGTDTQYF. Variable domain in full (rest from reference TRBV9 and TRBJ2-3): DSGVTQTPKHLITATGQRVTLRCSPRSGDLSVYWYQQSLDQGLQFLIQYYNGEERAKGNILERFSAQQFPDLHSELNLSSLELGDSALYFCASSVEDGTDTQYFGPGTRLTVL.

This chain joins TRBV25-1 and TRBJ2-3; a weak D match, TRBD2 (7 bases). CDR1 is MGHDK and CDR2 is SYGVNS in the germline V gene. V was shortened by 7 bases and J by 2 bases, with 13 bases between the two germline ends. This CDR3 region has 14 residues. The CDR3 protein is CASTRGAYTDTQYF. CDR3 bases: TGTGCCAGCACCCGGGGGGCATACACAGATACGCAGTATTTT.

This clonotype turned up a few times. The CDR3: CASSEYDRGGTDTQYF. In DNA form, the CDR3 reads TGTGCCAGCAGTGAATATGATCGCGGGGGCACAGATACGCAGTATTTT. The chain joins TRBV25-1 to TRBJ2-3; a weak D match, TRBD2 (6 bases). The length of the CDR3 is 16 residues. Trimming took off 0 bases at V and 1 base at J, with 11 bases between the two ends. In germline, CDR1 is MGHDK, CDR2 SYGVNS.

The rearrangement joins TRBV28 to TRBJ2-3; 7 positions match TRBD1. Germline trimming cut 8 bases from V and 1 base from J; bases unmatched to any gene: 9. Germline V gene data show CDR1 as MDHEN and CDR2 as SYDVKM. This CDR3 has 15 amino acids. The CDR3 DNA reads as TGTGCCAGCGCGTCAATACAGGGGCGCACAGATACGCAGTATTTT. Its translation: CASASIQGRTDTQYF.

The chain's CDR3 is CASSIRQGGTNEQFF. CDR3 nucleotide sequence: TGTGCCAGCAGTATCCGACAGGGGGGTACGAATGAGCAGTTCTTC. V gene TRBV6-5 combines with J gene TRBJ2-1, with TRBD1 matching over 9 bases. V was pared by 5 bases and J by 7 bases, with 9 bases of the junction left unmatched. There are 15 residues in the CDR3. Germline V lookup: CDR1 MNHEY, CDR2 SVGAGI.

There are many counts of this clonotype. The gene calls are TRBV12-3 or TRBV12-4 and TRBJ1-1; TRBD1 matches 7 bases. This CDR3 spans 14 amino acids. J lost 6 bases, V lost 5 bases, and 9 bases had no gene match. The DNA of the CDR3 is TGTGCCAGCAGTACCACGACAGGGAGGGCTGAAGCTTTCTTT. As protein: CASSTTTGRAEAFF.

This clonotype was picked up a small number of times. V gene TRBV6-6 combines with J gene TRBJ1-6; no clear D. This CDR3 is 14 amino acids long. From germline, CDR1 is MNHNY and CDR2 SVGAGI (reference sequence). Trimming removed 5 bases at V and 9 bases at J, with 14 bases between. The CDR3 coding sequence is TGTGCCAGCAGTCCAAATGACCCGTTTTCACCCCTCCACTTT. Translation gives CASSPNDPFSPLHF.

The J gene is TRBJ1-1, the V gene TRBV6-6; TRBD1 aligns across 11 bases. The CDR3 is 14 residues long. The germline V gene encodes CDR1 MNHNY and CDR2 SVGAGI (reference sequence). Trimming took 6 bases from V and 5 from J; bases not matched to a gene: 5. CDR3 sequence reads: CASSGQGARTEAFF. The CDR3, as DNA: TGTGCCAGCAGCGGACAGGGGGCGAGAACTGAAGCTTTCTTT.

This clonotype was seen a handful of times. The V gene is TRBV5-4, the J gene TRBJ2-7; TRBD2 might be the D (6 bases). The V end lost 4 bases, the J end lost 3 bases, and 11 bases lay between the germline ends. Germline V gene sequence: CDR1 SGHNT, CDR2 YYREEE (reference sequence). The CDR3 has 13 amino acids. The CDR3 DNA reads TGTGCCAGCAGCGGGGGGACGGTCTACGAGCAGTACTTC. Amino acids: CASSGGTVYEQYF.

This clonotype was recorded at least ten times. The chain joins TRBV3-1 to TRBJ2-7; D possibly corresponds to TRBD2 (6 bases). The germline V and J ends were trimmed by 1 base and 2 bases, with 15 bases remaining between them. CDR3 length: 16 residues. Germline values: CDR1 LGHDT, CDR2 YNNKEL (reference sequence). In DNA, the CDR3 is TGTGCCAGCAGCCAAGCCCATGCTGGAGGGGCCTACGAGCAGTACTTC. It codes for CASSQAHAGGAYEQYF.

J is TRBJ2-3 and V is TRBV18, with 9 positions matching TRBD2. Germline V gene lookup returns CDR1 KGHSH and CDR2 LQKENI. The CDR3 totals 15 residues. The V gene end was trimmed by 3 bases and the J gene end by 5 bases; junction bases not matched to a gene: 6. Here the CDR3 reads CASSPRTSARDTQYF. DNA for the CDR3: TGTGCCAGCTCACCCCGGACTAGCGCGAGAGATACGCAGTATTTT.

The chain couples TRBV20-1 to TRBJ2-4; D unresolved. Deletions cut 0 bases from V and 7 bases from J, with 10 bases between. The V gene's germline CDR1 is DFQATT and CDR2 SNEGSKA (reference sequence). The CDR3 loop spans 13 amino acids. The DNA for the CDR3 is TGCAGTGCTAGAGAAGATGGTGGGAACATTCAGTACTTC. The encoded protein is CSAREDGGNIQYF.

This clonotype was recorded a few times. The rearrangement joins TRBV30 to TRBJ2-7, with D unresolved. V was clipped by 2 bases and J by 4 bases, with 9 bases between them. CDR3 size: 12 residues. Germline V gene data show CDR1 as GTSNPN and CDR2 as SVGIG (reference sequence). Here the CDR3 DNA reads TGTGCCTGGAGTTTGGCAGTATACGAGCAGTACTTC. The encoded protein is CAWSLAVYEQYF. The full variable domain, its missing parts supplied by reference TRBV30 and TRBJ2-7, is SQTIHQWPATLVQPVGSPLSLECTVEGTSNPNLYWYRQAAGRGLQLLFYSVGIGQISSEVPQNLSASRPQDRQFILSSKKLLLSDSGFYLCAWSLAVYEQYFGPGTRLTVT.

There are a few counts of this clonotype. The chain joins TRBV5-1 to TRBJ2-6, with D perhaps TRBD2 (5 bases). The ends were cut back, 6 bases at V and 4 bases at J, with 14 bases in the middle. The CDR3 contains 15 residues. CDR1 and CDR2 from the germline V gene are SGHRS and YFSETQ. CDR3 DNA sequence: TGCGCCAGCACCATCGGGATCCTGGGGGCCAACGTCCTGACTTTC. It yields the protein CASTIGILGANVLTF.

This clonotype was observed a handful of times. The rearrangement uses TRBV5-1 and TRBJ2-3; 9 nucleotides match TRBD2. With V trimmed by 2 bases and J by 6 bases, 7 bases remained unmatched. CDR1 SGHRS and CDR2 YFSETQ come from the germline V gene. This CDR3 has 15 amino acids. CDR3 coding DNA: TGCGCCAGCAGCTTCGCGACTAGCGGTGAGGATACGCAGTATTTT. It encodes CASSFATSGEDTQYF.

This clonotype was counted only a few times. The chain has TRBV12-3 or TRBV12-4 and TRBJ1-3; D is unclear. V shed 6 bases and J shed 0 bases, with 9 bases lying between them. This CDR3 has 14 amino acids. CDR3 residues: CASSHNLSGNTIYF. CDR3 in DNA: TGTGCCAGCAGCCACAATCTCTCTGGAAACACCATATATTTT.

The chain uses TRBV12-3 or TRBV12-4 and TRBJ2-5; TRBD1 is a possible D gene (7 bases). The CDR3 is made up of 16 amino acids. Trimming took off 7 bases at V and 5 bases at J, with 23 bases between the two ends. CDR3 nucleotide sequence: TGTGCCAGCACCTCGGGGGAGAGGGGGCTTTTGGAGACCCAGTACTTC. Protein: CASTSGERGLLETQYF.

V and J are TRBV27 and TRBJ2-6; D is possibly TRBD1 (5 bases). Germline assignment: CDR1 MNHEY and CDR2 SMNVEV (reference sequence). Trimming took off 1 base at V and 2 bases at J, with 12 bases between the two ends. The CDR3 totals 17 residues. The CDR3 protein is CASSLWGGPAGANVLTF. The CDR3 region has the DNA TGTGCCAGCAGTTTATGGGGCGGACCGGCTGGGGCCAACGTCCTGACTTTC.

The table lists this clonotype with a few counts. The genes are TRBV2 and TRBJ1-3; tentative D call: TRBD1 (6 bases). With 6 bases removed from V and 0 bases from J, the gap between germline ends came to 12 bases. The CDR3 contains 15 residues. The V gene's germline CDR1 is SNHLY and CDR2 FYNNEI. CDR3 nucleotides: TGTGCCAGCAGACAGGGTTCCGGCTCTGGAAACACCATATATTTT. Its protein is CASRQGSGSGNTIYF.

This clonotype came up a few times. The rearrangement uses TRBV2 and TRBJ1-6, with unresolved D. The germline V and J ends were trimmed by 7 bases and 7 bases, with 8 bases remaining between them. Germline V CDR1 and CDR2: SNHLY, FYNNEI. The CDR3 is 12 residues long. CDR3 loop: CASNQENSPLHF. Here the CDR3 DNA reads TGTGCCAGCAACCAAGAGAATTCACCCCTCCACTTT.

The V call is TRBV5-6, the J call TRBJ1-3; D is unclear. The CDR3 sequence is 13 residues long. Trimming removed 1 base from V and 7 bases from J, with 9 bases in between. Germline V CDR1 and CDR2: SGHDT, YYEEEE. The CDR3 nucleotides are TGTGCCAGCAGCTTGTTTAACGAGAACACCATATATTTT. Its translation is CASSLFNENTIYF.

V gene TRBV5-6 combines with J gene TRBJ2-1; TRBD2 aligns across 7 bases. The CDR3 has 14 residues. V gave up 4 bases and J gave up 3 bases; unmatched junction bases: 4. Per the germline V gene, CDR1 is SGHDT and CDR2 is YYEEEE. CDR3 sequence (DNA): TGTGCCAGCAGCATGCCGGGGGGCTACAATGAGCAGTTCTTC. Protein sequence: CASSMPGGYNEQFF.

This clonotype occurred a few times. The rearrangement uses TRBV12-3 or TRBV12-4 and TRBJ1-1; D unresolved. This CDR3 is built from 13 residues. V was clipped by 2 bases and J by 3 bases, with 7 bases between them. The CDR3 region is CASSLTQDTEAFF. The CDR3 region has the DNA TGTGCCAGCAGTTTAACGCAGGACACTGAAGCTTTCTTT.

This clonotype turned up a few times. The rearrangement joins TRBV6-1 to TRBJ2-3, with TRBD1 matching over 8 bases. The V gene's germline CDR1 is MNHNS and CDR2 SASEGT. Germline trimming cut 1 base from V and 12 bases from J; bases unmatched to any gene: 9. The CDR3 is made up of 14 amino acids. DNA of the CDR3: TGTGCCAGCAGTGAAGTAATTAGGGCAGGGGGCCAGTATTTT. It specifies CASSEVIRAGGQYF.

V and J are TRBV7-9 and TRBJ2-1; TRBD1 might be the D (6 bases). This CDR3 spans 14 amino acids. Trimming removed 0 bases from V and 9 bases from J, with 12 bases in between. Germline V CDR1 and CDR2: SEHNR, FQNEAQ (reference sequence). The CDR3 sequence is CASSLAVGAGEQFF. For the CDR3, the DNA is TGTGCCAGCAGCTTAGCTGTGGGGGCGGGTGAGCAGTTCTTC.

The chain has TRBV6-2 or TRBV6-3 and TRBJ1-2, with 8 bases matching TRBD1. The germline V gene encodes CDR1 MNHEY and CDR2 SVGEGT. The CDR3 is made up of 17 amino acids. V trimming: 4 bases; J trimming: 4 bases; junction bases outside the gene matches: 14. Here the CDR3 reads CASSSPFGQGLIYGYTF. The CDR3, as DNA: TGTGCCAGCAGTTCGCCCTTTGGACAGGGACTCATCTATGGCTACACCTTC.